This TCR beta chain stems from a study of Graves' ophthalmopathy and Graves' hyperthyroidism. Broader study findings: Blood also harbored most expanded thyroid clonotypes above 0.001 frequency.

Note on this clonotype: The antigen is undetermined. An end of the junction does not agree with germline; a read error may underlie this.

CDR3 regions of TCR beta were amplified from RNA transcripts. First-round RT-PCR relied on HTBI primers, and a second-round multiplex PCR came next. TCRdb processed the multiplex PCR reads anew with MiXCR; each CDR3 protein has one entry. The sample holds around 1.1 million distinct CDR3 sequences, 36% seen once. The sequencing sample was made of peripheral blood or thyroid tissue (not recorded which). The receptor's source is an adult man with Graves' hyperthyroidism.

CDR3 coding DNA: TGTGCCAGCAGTGAAGGCGAGCCCCAGCATTTT. Amino acid sequence: CASSEGEPQHF. This chain links TRBV10-3 with TRBJ1-5; D is unclear. This CDR3 has 11 residues. The germline V gene encodes CDR1 ENHRY and CDR2 SYGVKD.